A selection of T cell receptor beta chains follows, all from one sample in a study of blood T cell repertoires in COVID-19. The method was immunoSEQ multiplex PCR; TCRdb's version includes in-frame clones alone and lacks a portion of them. The sample consists of tens of thousands of clones, about four fifths of them appearing once. The sample consisted of peripheral blood. These receptors all come from a young man with COVID-19, enrolled during active disease. Each CDR3 is given without its conserved first and last residue. The order of the fields is V gene, J gene, CDR3 protein.

>TRBV11-2|TRBJ2-4
ASSLRTGEGGIQY
>TRBV19|TRBJ2-1
ASSILGLAGVKEQF
>TRBV6-4|TRBJ2-3
ASSEVRGGTDTQY
>TRBV12-3/TRBV12-4|TRBJ1-2
ASSRNTGEGYT
>TRBV2|TRBJ1-1
ASSRQGGSGTEAF
>TRBV30|TRBJ1-5
AWSVGQGVGSNQPQH
>TRBV28|TRBJ2-5
ASSSGQQETQY
>TRBV27|TRBJ1-4
ASSPARRAHNEKLF
>TRBV30|TRBJ1-5
AWGTGGNQPQH
>TRBV24-1|TRBJ2-5
ATSDRTDRAGSWETQY
>TRBV3-1/TRBV3-2|TRBJ2-5
ASSQGSWAHGETQY
>TRBV19|TRBJ1-5
ASREGNQPQH
>TRBV6-5|TRBJ1-1
ASRQGGQGFAF
>TRBV6-6|TRBJ1-2
ASSQGSPTYGYT
>TRBV2|TRBJ1-2
ASSAGGNYGYT
>TRBV9|TRBJ1-2
ASSGDRAGYT
>TRBV24-1|TRBJ1-1
ATSSTAENTEAF
>TRBV9|TRBJ2-7
ASSRGGAGGYEQY
>TRBV7-9|TRBJ1-1
ASSLGSTEAF
>TRBV11-2|TRBJ2-2
ASSPGPGVHGELF
>TRBV27|TRBJ2-7
ASSLEAVPYYEQY
>TRBV21-1|TRBJ2-1
ASSSRRSTSYNEQF
>TRBV2|TRBJ2-2
ASTPRVSNTGELF
>TRBV19|TRBJ2-4
ASSTPALTGKNIQY
>TRBV16|TRBJ2-7
ASSPNTEQY
>TRBV2|TRBJ1-1
ASSGTGYGAF
>TRBV24-1|TRBJ2-1
ATSDRRGLAGGYNEQF
>TRBV20-1|TRBJ2-4
SASPGTRDIQY
>TRBV4-1|TRBJ1-3
ASSQVQGPSGNTIY
>TRBV7-9|TRBJ2-7
ASSLVGGRAPGEQY
>TRBV4-2|TRBJ2-5
ASSRNAGQGMETQY
>TRBV28|TRBJ2-7
ASSSPPGNEQY
>TRBV7-2|TRBJ2-7
ASRPSGGYLSEQY